This TCR beta chain comes out of a study of response to subunit inactivated influenza vaccine. Findings of the study overall: Authors suggested each seasonal flu vaccination may recruit only limited numbers of new T cells.

For this clonotype: What it binds is not known.

The CDR3 has 13 amino acids. Germline-derived CDR1 and CDR2 are LNHNV and YYDKDF (reference sequence). The germline V and J ends were trimmed by 1 base and 7 bases, with 10 bases remaining between them. TCRdb recomputed calls from the RT-PCR reads with MiXCR, one row per CDR3 protein. Of roughly 500,000 distinct CDR3 sequences listed, 16% are singletons. The rearrangement joins TRBV15 to TRBJ2-5, with a weak D call TRBD2 (5 bases). The sequence was collected from a man aged 45 to 70 who received an inactivated influenza vaccine. The sequencing used CD4+ T cells sorted from PBMCs, collected around 25 months after vaccination. CDR3 in DNA: TGTGCCACCAGCAGAGTCCGGGATATGACCCAGTACTTC. As protein: CATSRVRDMTQYF.